One and the same sample provided the 29 T cell receptor beta chains below, sequenced in a study of OX40 agonist ivuxolimab in advanced cancers. Repertoires were generated with immunoSEQ multiplex PCR, while TCRdb's copy carries only in-frame clones and drops some. Of approximately 58,000 clones listed, roughly 77% are singletons. Source: CD4+ or CD8+ T cells sorted from blood, taken in a trial of the OX40 agonist ivuxolimab. The receptor source for this set is an adult with an advanced solid tumor such as melanoma, head and neck, liver or kidney cancer.

The chain combines TRBV7-3 with TRBJ1-4; perhaps TRBD1 as D (6 bases). The CDR3 is 15 residues long. V lost 2 bases and J lost 5, with 12 bases in between. Per the germline V gene, CDR1 is SGHTA and CDR2 is FQGTGA. CDR3: CASSLFGGPNEKLFF. The CDR3 nucleotides are TGTGCCAGCAGCTTATTCGGGGGCCCCAATGAAAAACTGTTTTTT.

The chain employs TRBV4-1 and TRBJ2-7; 9 bases agree with TRBD1. V shed 4 bases, J shed 6 bases, and the junction held 13 bases outside the gene matches. This CDR3 has 16 residues. CDR1 is MGHRA, CDR2 YSYEKL, per germline. CDR3 in DNA: TGCGCCAGCAGCCGGGGGGCGGGACAGGGAAATTTCGAGCAGTACTTC. The encoded protein is CASSRGAGQGNFEQYF.

This clone has only a few counts. The chain combines TRBV6-5 with TRBJ2-3; 10 nucleotides align to TRBD2. Germline CDR1 MNHEY, CDR2 SVGAGI. V lost 6 bases to trimming and J lost 7 bases; unmatched junction nucleotides: 10. This CDR3 region has 15 residues. In nucleotides, the CDR3 is TGTGCCAGCAGCAACCAGCGGGAGGGCCCATATACGCAGTATTTT. It codes for CASSNQREGPYTQYF.

J is TRBJ1-5 and V is TRBV27, with 9 nucleotides matching TRBD1. The CDR3 contains 16 residues. The germline V gene encodes CDR1 MNHEY and CDR2 SMNVEV (reference sequence). The trim removed 6 bases at V and 5 bases at J, leaving 11 bases unmatched. The CDR3: CASSPGTGIRYQPQHF. The CDR3, as DNA: TGTGCCAGCAGCCCCGGGACAGGGATTCGATATCAGCCCCAGCATTTT.

V is TRBV5-1 and J is TRBJ2-7; a possible D gene is TRBD1 (5 bases). The length of the CDR3 is 13 residues. Germline lookup yields CDR1 SGHRS and CDR2 YFSETQ. Trimming stripped 0 bases from V and 3 bases from J, with 7 bases between. CDR3 protein: CASSLEGFYEQYF. CDR3 DNA sequence: TGCGCCAGCAGCTTGGAGGGGTTCTACGAGCAGTACTTC.

The rearrangement joins TRBV27 to TRBJ1-1; 7 bases are a match to TRBD1. The CDR3 sequence is 15 residues long. Per the germline V gene, CDR1 is MNHEY and CDR2 is SMNVEV (reference sequence). Trimming cost V 3 bases and J 0 bases; bases outside gene matches: 4. The CDR3 nucleotides read TGTGCCAGCAGTTTTGGTACAGGGGTGAACACTGAAGCTTTCTTT. This sequence encodes CASSFGTGVNTEAFF.

The J gene is TRBJ2-2, the V gene TRBV11-2; unclear D gene. Germline loops: CDR1 SGHAT, CDR2 FQNNGV. V dropped 1 base and J dropped 4 bases, with 10 bases sitting between them. The CDR3 consists of 15 residues. The CDR3 here is CASSLVGSTTGELFF. The CDR3 DNA sequence: TGTGCCAGCAGCTTAGTGGGTAGTACCACCGGGGAGCTGTTTTTT.

This rearrangement joins TRBV28 to TRBJ2-7, with 10 bases identical to TRBD2. Germline V CDR1 and CDR2: MDHEN, SYDVKM. With 4 bases clipped from V and 0 bases from J, the junction kept 6 bases outside the gene matches. There are 16 residues in the CDR3. CDR3 DNA sequence: TGTGCCAGCAGTTCCTCGTCTAGCGGGAGCTCCTACGAGCAGTACTTC. This encodes CASSSSSSGSSYEQYF.

The rearrangement joins TRBV18 to TRBJ2-7; TRBD1 agrees at 8 bases. The germline gives CDR1 KGHSH, CDR2 LQKENI. The CDR3 has 17 amino acids. V shed 6 bases and J 0 bases; nucleotides not matched to a gene: 13. The CDR3 loop reads CASSGQGQARSSYEQYF. In DNA form, the CDR3 reads TGTGCCAGCTCGGGCCAGGGACAGGCAAGGAGCTCCTACGAGCAGTACTTC.

The CDR3 loop reads CASSVTSGSSYEQYF. Here the CDR3 DNA reads TGTGCCAGCAGCGTCACTAGCGGGAGTAGTTACGAGCAGTACTTC. The chain employs TRBV7-2 and TRBJ2-7, with 11 bases fitting TRBD2. J was trimmed by 4 bases and V by 5 bases; bases with no gene match: 7. This CDR3 is 15 amino acids long. From germline, CDR1 is SGHTA and CDR2 FQGNSA.

The gene calls are TRBV10-1 and TRBJ1-2; no reliable D call. Germline assignment: CDR1 WNHNN and CDR2 SYGVQD (reference sequence). This CDR3 region has 13 residues. The germline V and J ends were trimmed by 2 bases and 2 bases, with 6 bases remaining between them. The CDR3 DNA sequence: TGCGCCAGCAGTGAGAACATCAACTATGGCTACACCTTC. As protein: CASSENINYGYTF.

This clone was observed a handful of times. The rearrangement uses TRBV9 and TRBJ2-5; 7 nucleotides agree with TRBD1. J was trimmed by 4 bases and V by 1 base; bases with no gene match: 10. The germline V gene encodes CDR1 SGDLS and CDR2 YYNGEE. The CDR3 contains 16 residues. The CDR3, as DNA: TGTGCCAGCAGCGTAAAGGCAGGGGGTGTCGGAGAGACCCAGTACTTC. Its translation is CASSVKAGGVGETQYF.

The chain employs TRBV5-4 and TRBJ1-6, with TRBD1 matching over 7 bases. The junction had 9 bases not matched to a gene; V was cut back by 3 bases and J by 9 bases. Germline V CDR1 and CDR2: SGHNT, YYREEE (reference sequence). CDR3 length: 15 amino acids. The CDR3 DNA reads as TGTGCCAGCAGCTCGATTGACAGGGAGGGTTCACCCCTCCACTTT. This translates into CASSSIDREGSPLHF. Full variable domain (remainder filled in from reference TRBV5-4 and TRBJ1-6): ETGVTQSPTHLIKTRGQQVTLRCSSQSGHNTVSWYQQALGQGPQFIFQYYREEENGRGNFPPRFSGLQFPNYSSELNVNALELDDSALYLCASSSIDREGSPLHFGNGTRLTVT.

This chain joins TRBV28 and TRBJ1-6, with D maybe TRBD1 (5 bases). Trimming took off 8 bases at V and 7 bases at J, with 18 bases between the two ends. Germline V gives CDR1 MDHEN, CDR2 SYDVKM. This CDR3 is built from 15 residues. The chain's CDR3 is CASVGNGGGNSPLHF. The CDR3 DNA follows: TGTGCCAGCGTAGGGAACGGGGGGGGGAATTCACCCCTCCACTTT.

The gene calls are TRBV12-5 and TRBJ2-5; maybe TRBD2 (6 bases). Germline CDR1 reads LGHNT; CDR2 reads FRNRAP. Trimming took off 2 bases at V and 7 bases at J, with 14 bases between the two ends. CDR3 length equals 14 residues. CDR3 loop: CASGLWTAEGTQYF. The CDR3 coding sequence is TGTGCTAGTGGTTTGTGGACCGCGGAGGGGACCCAGTACTTC.

This clone was detected only once. The chain has TRBV7-9 and TRBJ2-2, with D maybe TRBD1 (6 bases). CDR3 length: 17 residues. The germline CDR1 and CDR2 sequences are SEHNR and FQNEAQ (reference sequence). V was shortened by 2 bases and J by 6 bases, with 19 bases between the two germline ends. CDR3 residues: CASSLSQGRGYAGELFF. The CDR3 coding sequence is TGTGCCAGCAGCTTAAGTCAGGGAAGGGGGTACGCCGGGGAGCTGTTTTTT.

Points on this clone: At the DNA level, this CDR3 is encoded by other sequences in the same sample as well. The rearrangement links TRBV6-1 to TRBJ1-5; D remains unclear. V was clipped by 5 bases and J by 4 bases, with 6 bases between them. Germline V gives CDR1 MNHNS, CDR2 SASEGT. The CDR3 covers 12 residues. The DNA for the CDR3 is TGTGCCAGCAGTCTGCAGAATCAGCCCCAGCATTTT. This codes for CASSLQNQPQHF.

This sequence joins TRBV6-5 and TRBJ2-3, with TRBD1 as a possible D gene (5 bases). Germline lookup yields CDR1 MNHEY and CDR2 SVGAGI. V dropped 8 bases and J dropped 1 base, with 13 bases sitting between them. The CDR3 is made up of 14 amino acids. The CDR3 region has the DNA TGTGCCAGCGGTTTCCCAGGGCGCACAGATACGCAGTATTTT. This sequence encodes CASGFPGRTDTQYF.

This clone was recorded only once. The rearrangement joins TRBV10-3 to TRBJ2-5; D might be TRBD2 (6 bases). From germline, CDR1 is ENHRY and CDR2 SYGVKD. V was shortened by 0 bases and J by 9 bases, with 20 bases between the two germline ends. The CDR3 contains 16 residues. CDR3 loop: CAISESSGAEGWSQYF. For the CDR3, the DNA is TGTGCCATCAGTGAGTCTAGCGGCGCCGAGGGTTGGTCCCAGTACTTC.

The CDR3 sequence: CASSPGGRNSPLHF. In DNA, the CDR3 is TGTGCCAGCAGTCCGGGGGGTCGCAATTCACCCCTCCACTTT. V usage is TRBV6-1 and J usage is TRBJ1-6; perhaps TRBD1 as D (5 bases). Trimming left V 5 bases short and J 7 bases short, with 12 bases between. The length of the CDR3 is 14 residues. Germline-derived CDR1 and CDR2 are MNHNS and SASEGT.

V gene TRBV23-1 combines with J gene TRBJ2-7; a possible D gene is TRBD2 (7 bases). TRBV23-1 is identified as an open reading frame with a role that is uncertain. CDR3 length: 16 amino acids. Deletions cut 3 bases from V and 1 base from J, with 16 bases between. The CDR3 coding sequence is TGCGCCAGCAGTCAGCGTCGGGGGAGGGGGTCCTACGAGCAGTACTTC. Its protein product is CASSQRRGRGSYEQYF.

CDR3 DNA sequence: TGTGCCAGCTCACCAGGGGCCGGGACTAGCGCCACCGGGGAGCTGTTTTTT. Its translation is CASSPGAGTSATGELFF. The V and J genes are TRBV18 and TRBJ2-2, with TRBD2 matching 10 bases. CDR1 is KGHSH, CDR2 LQKENI, per germline. The CDR3 runs to 17 residues. After removal of 2 bases from V and 4 bases from J, the junction contained 7 bases not matched to a gene. Looking up the rest from reference TRBV18 and TRBJ2-2 gives the full variable domain: NAGVMQNPRHLVRRRGQEARLRCSPMKGHSHVYWYRQLPEEGLKFMVYLQKENIIDESGMPKERFSAEFPKEGPSILRIQQVVRGDSAAYFCASSPGAGTSATGELFFGEGSRLTVL.

The chain links TRBV10-3 to TRBJ2-2, with D uncertain. CDR1 and CDR2 from the germline V gene are ENHRY and SYGVKD. The germline V and J ends were trimmed by 1 base and 1 base, with 31 bases remaining between them. This CDR3 comprises 23 residues. In DNA form, the CDR3 reads TGTGCCATCAGTGAGTGGTCCGACACCCCCCGCCTGTCCCCGCGTTTGAACACCGGGGAGCTGTTTTTT. Its translation: CAISEWSDTPRLSPRLNTGELFF.

V usage is TRBV7-9 and J usage is TRBJ2-1, with TRBD2 matching over 9 bases. Trimming at V came to 1 base and at J to 9 bases, leaving 7 bases not matched to a gene. Germline V gene lookup returns CDR1 SEHNR and CDR2 FQNEAQ (reference sequence). The CDR3 contains 15 residues. The CDR3 sequence is CASSLVSGRWGEQFF. CDR3 coding DNA: TGTGCCAGCAGCTTAGTTAGCGGGAGATGGGGTGAGCAGTTCTTC.

The chain couples TRBV30 to TRBJ1-3; 7 bases align to TRBD1. Germline values: CDR1 GTSNPN, CDR2 SVGIG (reference sequence). The CDR3 sequence is 15 residues long. V gave up 4 bases and J gave up 4 bases; unmatched junction bases: 10. The CDR3 nucleotides read TGTGCCTGGATAGTTGACAGGGTACTCGGAAACACCATATATTTT. Protein: CAWIVDRVLGNTIYF. The whole variable domain, remainder taken from reference TRBV30 and TRBJ1-3, is SQTIHQWPATLVQPVGSPLSLECTVEGTSNPNLYWYRQAAGRGLQLLFYSVGIGQISSEVPQNLSASRPQDRQFILSSKKLLLSDSGFYLCAWIVDRVLGNTIYFGEGSWLTVV.

The V call is TRBV28, the J call TRBJ1-2; D not resolved. The germline V gene has CDR1 MDHEN and CDR2 SYDVKM. Trimming cost V 10 bases and J 3 bases, with 12 bases left between them. This CDR3 comprises 12 residues. CDR3 loop: CATADGHYGYTF. The CDR3 DNA follows: TGTGCCACCGCGGACGGCCACTATGGCTACACCTTC.

The rearrangement joins TRBV6-5 to TRBJ1-1, with no clear D. V lost 3 bases and J lost 7, with 15 bases in between. CDR3 length: 14 amino acids. From germline, CDR1 is MNHEY and CDR2 SVGAGI. The CDR3 nucleotides are TGTGCCAGCAGTTATGTTCGGTATCGGGGTGAAGCTTTCTTT. Its protein is CASSYVRYRGEAFF.

This chain connects TRBV4-1 to TRBJ1-3; 12 nucleotides match TRBD1. V shed 0 bases and J 2 bases; nucleotides not matched to a gene: 2. Germline loops: CDR1 MGHRA, CDR2 YSYEKL. There are 17 residues in the CDR3. CDR3: CASSQERDRGPGNTIYF. The CDR3 DNA sequence: TGCGCCAGCAGCCAAGAAAGGGACAGGGGGCCTGGAAACACCATATATTTT.

J is TRBJ2-6 and V is TRBV5-8; D assignment may be TRBD1 or TRBD2 (5 bases each). CDR1 and CDR2 from the germline V gene are SGHTS and YDEGEE. This CDR3 has 14 amino acids. V was trimmed by 3 bases and J by 2 bases, leaving 6 bases between them. CDR3 region: CASSSGPGANVLTF. CDR3 in DNA: TGTGCCAGCAGCTCGGGGCCTGGGGCCAACGTCCTGACTTTC.